The clone carrying this T cell receptor (beta chain) showed up just once. This sample stems from a study of blood T cell repertoires in COVID-19. Germline CDR1 is KGHDR and CDR2 is SFDVKD. CDR3 length equals 13 residues. V was trimmed by 4 bases and J by 5 bases, leaving 7 bases between them. The assay was immunoSEQ multiplex PCR, and TCRdb's table has in-frame clones only and misses some. Among fewer than 400,000 clones listed, roughly 90% were seen once. The V and J genes are TRBV24-1 and TRBJ2-2; D not resolved. The receptor comes from a woman aged 25 to 39 who had recovered from COVID-19. The sample was PBMCs or T cells enriched from blood (not recorded which). The CDR3 here is CATSDLVTGELFF. CDR3 DNA sequence: TGTGCCACCAGTGACCTAGTGACCGGGGAGCTGTTTTTT.